This paragraph reports one TCR beta chain. CDR1 and CDR2 (germline): MDHEN, SYDVKM. V was cut by 3 bases and J by 4 bases, with 10 bases left in between. The CDR3 sequence is 14 residues long. Sequencing used immunoSEQ multiplex PCR; TCRdb keeps in-frame clones, though not all of them. The sample yields tens of thousands of clones, just over 90% seen once. The sample comes from a study of T cell changes during pregnancy in multiple sclerosis. Sequences were derived from peripheral blood, sampled in the third trimester of pregnancy. The origin of this receptor is a female donor in good health, enrolled as a control in a pregnancy study. J is TRBJ2-1 and V is TRBV28; D is perhaps TRBD1 (6 bases). Here the CDR3 reads CASSLGAFYNEQFF. The CDR3 region has the DNA TGTGCCAGCAGTTTGGGGGCATTTTACAATGAGCAGTTCTTC.